These T cell receptor beta chains were read from a single sample in a study of blood T cell repertoires in COVID-19. Assay: immunoSEQ multiplex PCR; the TCRdb copy retains only in-frame clones and omits some. The table records over 200,000 clones, 84% of them present only once. The sequencing input was PBMCs or T cells enriched from blood (not recorded which). These receptors were collected from a woman in her thirties or forties who had recovered from COVID-19. CDR3s include the opening cysteine and the closing phenylalanine or tryptophan. Fields, in order: clone size, J gene, V gene, D gene, CDR3 DNA, CDR3 protein. D genes are given only for firm matches. Clone sizes are given selectively: once, few, many, or a class where the clone is expanded.

abundance: -
j_gene: TRBJ1-1
v_gene: TRBV5-1
d_gene: TRBD1
CDR3nt: TGCGCCAGCAGCACCGGGACAGGGTCTTCTGGCACTGAAGCTTTCTTT
CDR3aa: CASSTGTGSSGTEAFF

abundance: once
j_gene: TRBJ1-1
v_gene: TRBV29-1
d_gene: -
CDR3nt: TGCAGCGTTGAACTGGGGGGGGTGTCCACTGAAGCTTTCTTT
CDR3aa: CSVELGGVSTEAFF

abundance: -
j_gene: TRBJ1-4
v_gene: TRBV7-9
d_gene: -
CDR3nt: TGTGCCAGCAGCTTAGGATTTTCCGGGTCTCTAGAAAAACTGTTTTTT
CDR3aa: CASSLGFSGSLEKLFF

abundance: -
j_gene: TRBJ2-1
v_gene: TRBV19
d_gene: -
CDR3nt: TGTGCCAGTAGTATTGGGATTCGAGGCAGGGACTACAATGAGCAGTTCTTC
CDR3aa: CASSIGIRGRDYNEQFF

abundance: -
j_gene: TRBJ1-1
v_gene: TRBV6-5
d_gene: -
CDR3nt: TGTGCCAGCACGCGCGGGACGAACACTGAAGCTTTCTTT
CDR3aa: CASTRGTNTEAFF

abundance: -
j_gene: TRBJ2-5
v_gene: TRBV5-1
d_gene: TRBD1
CDR3nt: TGCGCCAGCAGCTTGGCCTCGACAGGGCTTCAAGAGACCCAGTACTTC
CDR3aa: CASSLASTGLQETQYF

abundance: -
j_gene: TRBJ1-1
v_gene: TRBV5-4
d_gene: -
CDR3nt: TGTGCCAGCAGCTTGGAGGGGACTACGGGGACTGAAGCTTTCTTT
CDR3aa: CASSLEGTTGTEAFF

abundance: -
j_gene: TRBJ1-2
v_gene: TRBV19
d_gene: TRBD1
CDR3nt: TGTGCCAGTAGGGACAGGGGGCGTCGAGGCTATGGCTACACCTTC
CDR3aa: CASRDRGRRGYGYTF

abundance: -
j_gene: TRBJ2-2
v_gene: TRBV7-2
d_gene: TRBD2
CDR3nt: TGTGCCAGCAGCCCCGGTCCGGGCGGGAGAAGAGGGGAGCTGTTTTTT
CDR3aa: CASSPGPGGRRGELFF

abundance: -
j_gene: TRBJ2-1
v_gene: TRBV6-5
d_gene: TRBD2
CDR3nt: TGTGCCACCCGGGGGGGGCACGGTGAGCAGTTCTTC
CDR3aa: CATRGGHGEQFF

abundance: -
j_gene: TRBJ1-3
v_gene: TRBV3-1/TRBV3-2
d_gene: TRBD1
CDR3nt: TGTGCCAGCACCCTTCGGACAGGTAGCTCTGGAAACACCATATATTTT
CDR3aa: CASTLRTGSSGNTIYF

abundance: -
j_gene: TRBJ1-4
v_gene: TRBV5-4
d_gene: TRBD1
CDR3nt: TGTGCCAGCAGCTTGGGGACAGGGGGTAACGGTGAAAAACTGTTTTTT
CDR3aa: CASSLGTGGNGEKLFF

abundance: -
j_gene: TRBJ1-2
v_gene: TRBV28
d_gene: -
CDR3nt: TGTGCCAGCAGCCCAAGCCCGTGGGGCTTCTATGGCTACACCTTC
CDR3aa: CASSPSPWGFYGYTF

abundance: -
j_gene: TRBJ1-4
v_gene: TRBV30
d_gene: -
CDR3nt: TGTGCCTGGAAAGGGGCAGGGAGGGAAAAACTGTTTTTT
CDR3aa: CAWKGAGREKLFF

abundance: -
j_gene: TRBJ1-1
v_gene: TRBV3-1/TRBV3-2
d_gene: -
CDR3nt: TGTGCCAGCAGCCAAGCAGCAGCGACCACTGAAGCTTTCTTT
CDR3aa: CASSQAAATTEAFF

abundance: -
j_gene: TRBJ2-3
v_gene: TRBV3-1/TRBV3-2
d_gene: -
CDR3nt: TGTGCCAGCAGCCCGAGTTTCTCAGATACGCAGTATTTT
CDR3aa: CASSPSFSDTQYF

abundance: few
j_gene: TRBJ2-3
v_gene: TRBV4-2
d_gene: -
CDR3nt: TGTGCCAGCTCTCCGCCTCTAGGTACGCAGTATTTT
CDR3aa: CASSPPLGTQYF

abundance: -
j_gene: TRBJ1-3
v_gene: TRBV12-3/TRBV12-4
d_gene: TRBD1
CDR3nt: TGTGCCAGCAGTTCCGGACAGGGCGGGATATATTTT
CDR3aa: CASSSGQGGIYF

abundance: -
j_gene: TRBJ2-7
v_gene: TRBV7-2
d_gene: TRBD2
CDR3nt: TGTGCCAGCAGCCCCTTGGGACTAGCGGGAGGCTGGCAGTACTTC
CDR3aa: CASSPLGLAGGWQYF

abundance: few
j_gene: TRBJ2-3
v_gene: TRBV2
d_gene: -
CDR3nt: TGTGCCAGTGCCCCGGGGGCAGATACGCAGTATTTT
CDR3aa: CASAPGADTQYF

abundance: -
j_gene: TRBJ2-2
v_gene: TRBV7-9
d_gene: TRBD1
CDR3nt: TGTGCCAGCAGCTTCAGAGACAGGGAAACCGGGGAGCTGTTTTTT
CDR3aa: CASSFRDRETGELFF

abundance: -
j_gene: TRBJ2-2
v_gene: TRBV21-1
d_gene: -
CDR3nt: TGTGCCAGCAGCAAATCCACCGGGACTAGCGAAGAGAACACCGGGGAGCTGTTTTTT
CDR3aa: CASSKSTGTSEENTGELFF

abundance: once
j_gene: TRBJ2-7
v_gene: TRBV27
d_gene: TRBD1
CDR3nt: TGTGCCAGCAGAGGACAGGGTTTGGAGCAGTACTTC
CDR3aa: CASRGQGLEQYF

abundance: few
j_gene: TRBJ2-7
v_gene: TRBV28
d_gene: -
CDR3nt: TGTGCCAGCAGTACTTACGAGCAGTACTTC
CDR3aa: CASSTYEQYF

abundance: -
j_gene: TRBJ1-2
v_gene: TRBV29-1
d_gene: -
CDR3nt: TGCAGCGTTGATTCAATTGGGAGCTCCCTGGTAGACTATGGCTACACCTTC
CDR3aa: CSVDSIGSSLVDYGYTF

abundance: -
j_gene: TRBJ2-5
v_gene: TRBV6-2/TRBV6-3
d_gene: TRBD1
CDR3nt: TGTGCCAGCAGTACCCACAGGGGGGACGTAGAGACCCAGTACTTC
CDR3aa: CASSTHRGDVETQYF

abundance: -
j_gene: TRBJ2-1
v_gene: TRBV28
d_gene: TRBD2
CDR3nt: TGTGCCAGCAGCTCATCCGGGACTAGGGTTTTCAACGAGCAGTTCTTC
CDR3aa: CASSSSGTRVFNEQFF

abundance: many
j_gene: TRBJ2-1
v_gene: TRBV5-1
d_gene: TRBD2
CDR3nt: TGCGCCAGCAGCTGGGGAGGGTACAATGAGCAGTTCTTC
CDR3aa: CASSWGGYNEQFF

abundance: -
j_gene: TRBJ2-2
v_gene: TRBV5-1
d_gene: -
CDR3nt: TGCGCCAGCAGCTTGGCCCAACAGGCGAACACCGGGGAGCTGTTTTTT
CDR3aa: CASSLAQQANTGELFF

abundance: once
j_gene: TRBJ1-1
v_gene: TRBV30
d_gene: TRBD1
CDR3nt: TGTGCCTGCCACCGACAGGGGGCAATGAACACTGAAGCTTTCTTT
CDR3aa: CACHRQGAMNTEAFF

abundance: -
j_gene: TRBJ2-5
v_gene: TRBV3-1/TRBV3-2
d_gene: -
CDR3nt: TGTGCCAGCAGCCGGCACGGGGAAGAGACCCAGTACTTC
CDR3aa: CASSRHGEETQYF

abundance: -
j_gene: TRBJ2-3
v_gene: TRBV7-2
d_gene: -
CDR3nt: TGTGCCAGCAGTTCGCGTCCCCGGGTACTAGCCGCAGATACGCAGTATTTT
CDR3aa: CASSSRPRVLAADTQYF

abundance: -
j_gene: TRBJ1-2
v_gene: TRBV19
d_gene: -
CDR3nt: TGTGCCAGTAATCGTCCAAGAGATAACTATGGCTACACCTTC
CDR3aa: CASNRPRDNYGYTF